Below are 5 T cell receptor beta chains sequenced from a single sample in a study of shared clonotypes between healthy human individuals (dated by TCRdb to 2020 to 2021). The library was made by the immunoSEQ multiplex PCR assay. TCRdb's version of the immuneACCESS table is confined to in-frame rearrangements and falls short of the full clone set. An unresolved V gene accounts for under half of the shortfall where checked; the remainder is of unknown origin. Here the sample has some 2.3 million clones; 85% to 95% occur a single time. 0.39% of the sample rests with the top ten. Sequencing used naive CD4+ T cells from PBMCs. The cell subset or site tag for this specimen amounts to: CD45RA+ positively selected. The receptors derive from a man between 18 and 29 years old in good health. Some clones in this sample may be carry-over from other donors' samples.

The genes are TRBV2 and TRBJ2-1; D not resolved. The V gene lost 5 bases and the J gene lost 8 bases, with 7 bases spanning the gap. The CDR3 has 11 amino acids. From germline, CDR1 is SNHLY and CDR2 FYNNEI. CDR3 loop: CASSYSHEQFF. Written as DNA, the CDR3 is TGTGCCAGCAGTTATAGTCATGAGCAGTTCTTC.

This clone was seen only once. The chain links TRBV6-1 to TRBJ2-3, with D perhaps matching TRBD1 (6 bases). The CDR3 runs to 15 residues. Germline values: CDR1 MNHNS, CDR2 SASEGT. V lost 11 bases and J lost 2, with 20 bases in between. As DNA, the CDR3 is TGTGCCCTTATATTACGGGACATAAACACAGATACGCAGTATTTT. It translates to CALILRDINTDTQYF.

The V gene is TRBV10-3, the J gene TRBJ2-1, with TRBD2 as a possible D gene (6 bases). From germline, CDR1 is ENHRY and CDR2 SYGVKD. The CDR3 has 14 residues. Trimming left V 5 bases short and J 5 bases short, with 13 bases between. CDR3 bases: TGTGCCATCAGTACCGGGAGTGGCCACAATGAGCAGTTCTTC. This codes for CAISTGSGHNEQFF.

The chain carries TRBV7-2 and TRBJ2-1; D gene ambiguous. Germline lookup yields CDR1 SGHTA and CDR2 FQGNSA. The length of the CDR3 is 12 residues. Trimming pared 0 bases from V and 9 bases from J, leaving 6 bases between. CDR3 protein: CASSLARSEQFF. The CDR3 DNA is TGTGCCAGCAGCTTAGCTAGAAGTGAGCAGTTCTTC.

This chain uses TRBV20-1 with TRBJ2-1; D is unclear. V was shortened by 3 bases and J by 5 bases, with 5 bases between the two germline ends. From germline, CDR1 is DFQATT and CDR2 SNEGSKA (reference sequence). The CDR3 has 11 residues. The CDR3 region is CSARWDNEQFF. The CDR3 DNA follows: TGCAGTGCTAGGTGGGACAATGAGCAGTTCTTC.